The TCR beta chain described here comes from a study of cytomegalovirus exposure and HLA in healthy donors. The PCR made use of 60 Vbeta and 13 Jbeta primers. This table comes from immunoSEQ multiplex PCR, and its TCRdb copy is limited to in-frame clones, with some not included. The sample yields approximately 150,000 clones, about 82% seen once. This CDR3 comprises 15 residues. Germline assignment: CDR1 SGHRS and CDR2 YFSETQ. V dropped 1 base and J dropped 0 bases, with 7 bases sitting between them. V and J are TRBV5-1 and TRBJ2-2; D is unclear. This TCR came from a male donor in good health and CMV-seronegative. Specimen: PBMCs. The CDR3 sequence is CASSLPTPNTGELFF. CDR3 sequence (DNA): TGCGCCAGCAGCTTGCCTACCCCGAACACCGGGGAGCTGTTTTTT. Full variable domain (rest looked up from reference TRBV5-1 and TRBJ2-2): KAGVTQTPRYLIKTRGQQVTLSCSPISGHRSVSWYQQTPGQGLQFLFEYFSETQRNKGNFPGRFSGRQFSNSRSEMNVSTLELGDSALYLCASSLPTPNTGELFFGEGSRLTVL.